This T cell receptor beta chain was captured by sequencing in a study of cytomegalovirus exposure and HLA in healthy donors. Background on the study: Findings of an earlier analysis included about 100 million unique TCR beta sequences from about 180 million T cells.

V was clipped by 5 bases and J by 6 bases; unmatched bases: 10. From germline, CDR1 is SGHTA and CDR2 FQGNSA. The length of the CDR3 is 15 residues. Overall study results and limits: In a later analysis, a missense DCLRE1C variant was linked to TCR beta V- and J-gene trimming. Compared with the roughly 700-donor mean, an Asian-associated ancestry cluster reportedly had fewer N-insertions, according to a later analysis.

As regards this clone: Its antigen is unknown.

Both 60 Vbeta primers and 13 Jbeta primers went into the PCR. Repertoires were generated with immunoSEQ multiplex PCR, while TCRdb's copy carries only in-frame clones and drops some. This table holds about 190,000 clones, just under 75% found once. Material: PBMCs. The sequence was collected from a man aged 25 to 40 in good health and CMV-seropositive. The chain is built from TRBV7-2 and TRBJ2-1, with 7 bases fitting TRBD2. As DNA, the CDR3 is TGTGCCAGCAGCGGGGGGGGTAGTTGGGCCAATGAGCAGTTCTTC. Encoded protein: CASSGGGSWANEQFF.